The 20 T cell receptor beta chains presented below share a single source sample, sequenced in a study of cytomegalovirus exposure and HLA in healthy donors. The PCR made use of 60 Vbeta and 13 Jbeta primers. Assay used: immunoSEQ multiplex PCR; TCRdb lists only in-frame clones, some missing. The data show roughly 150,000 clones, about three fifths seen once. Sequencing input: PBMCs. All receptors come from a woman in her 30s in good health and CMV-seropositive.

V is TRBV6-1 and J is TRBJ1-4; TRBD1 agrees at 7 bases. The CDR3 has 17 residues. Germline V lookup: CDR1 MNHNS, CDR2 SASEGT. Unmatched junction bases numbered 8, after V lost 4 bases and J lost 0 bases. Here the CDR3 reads CASSGSQGVTTNEKLFF. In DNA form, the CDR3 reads TGTGCCAGCAGTGGGAGCCAGGGGGTTACAACTAATGAAAAACTGTTTTTT.

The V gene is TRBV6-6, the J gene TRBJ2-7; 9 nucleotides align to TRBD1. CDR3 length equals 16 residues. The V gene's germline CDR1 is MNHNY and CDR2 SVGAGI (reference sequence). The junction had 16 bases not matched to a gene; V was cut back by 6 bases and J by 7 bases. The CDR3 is CASSRPTGGTVGEQYF. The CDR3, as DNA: TGTGCCAGCAGCCGCCCTACAGGGGGCACCGTGGGGGAGCAGTACTTC.

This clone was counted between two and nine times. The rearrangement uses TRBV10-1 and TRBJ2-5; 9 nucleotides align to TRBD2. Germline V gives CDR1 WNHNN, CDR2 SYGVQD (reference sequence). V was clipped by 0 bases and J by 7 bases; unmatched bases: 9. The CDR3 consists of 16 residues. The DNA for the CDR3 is TGCGCCAGCAGTGAGTCTGGGGGACTAGCCGTCGGGACCCAGTACTTC. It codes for CASSESGGLAVGTQYF.

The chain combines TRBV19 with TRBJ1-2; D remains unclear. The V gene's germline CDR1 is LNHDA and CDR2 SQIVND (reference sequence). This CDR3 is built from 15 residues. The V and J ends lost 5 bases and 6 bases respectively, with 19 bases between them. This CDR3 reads CASSPRENSPDGYTF. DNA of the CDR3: TGTGCCAGTAGTCCTAGGGAGAACTCCCCGGATGGCTACACCTTC.

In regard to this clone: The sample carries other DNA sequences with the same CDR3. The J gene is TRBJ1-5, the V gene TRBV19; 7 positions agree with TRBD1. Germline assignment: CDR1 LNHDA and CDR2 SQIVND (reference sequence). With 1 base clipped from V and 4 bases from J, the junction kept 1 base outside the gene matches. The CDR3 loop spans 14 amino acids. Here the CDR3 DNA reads TGTGCCAGTAGTATAGGACAGGGTAATCAGCCCCAGCATTTT. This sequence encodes CASSIGQGNQPQHF.

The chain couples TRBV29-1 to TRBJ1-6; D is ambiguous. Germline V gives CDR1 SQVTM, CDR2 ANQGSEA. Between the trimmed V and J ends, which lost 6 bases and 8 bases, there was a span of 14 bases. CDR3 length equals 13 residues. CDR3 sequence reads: CSVRPASDSPLHF. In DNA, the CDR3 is TGCAGCGTCCGGCCCGCTAGCGATTCACCCCTCCACTTT.

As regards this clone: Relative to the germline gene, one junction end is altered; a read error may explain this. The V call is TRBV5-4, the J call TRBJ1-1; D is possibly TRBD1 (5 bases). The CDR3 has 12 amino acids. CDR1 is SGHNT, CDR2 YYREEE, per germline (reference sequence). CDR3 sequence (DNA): TGTGCCAGCAGCTTGGGGACGGGGGAAGACATCTTT. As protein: CASSLGTGEDIF.

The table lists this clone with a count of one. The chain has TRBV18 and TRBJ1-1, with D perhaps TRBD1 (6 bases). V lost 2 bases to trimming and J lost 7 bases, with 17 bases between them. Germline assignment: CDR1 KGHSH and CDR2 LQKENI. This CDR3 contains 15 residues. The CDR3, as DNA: TGTGCCAGCTCACCAGGGCAGGGGTTTCTCGGTGAAGCTTTCTTT. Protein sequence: CASSPGQGFLGEAFF. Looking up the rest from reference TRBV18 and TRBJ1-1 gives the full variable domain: NAGVMQNPRHLVRRRGQEARLRCSPMKGHSHVYWYRQLPEEGLKFMVYLQKENIIDESGMPKERFSAEFPKEGPSILRIQQVVRGDSAAYFCASSPGQGFLGEAFFGQGTRLTVV.

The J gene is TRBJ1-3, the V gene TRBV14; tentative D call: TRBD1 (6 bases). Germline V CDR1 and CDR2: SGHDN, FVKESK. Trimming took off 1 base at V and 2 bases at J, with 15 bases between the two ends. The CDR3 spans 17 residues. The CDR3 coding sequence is TGTGCCAGCAGCCAAGGGACAGCCAACCACCCTGGAAACACCATATATTTT. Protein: CASSQGTANHPGNTIYF.

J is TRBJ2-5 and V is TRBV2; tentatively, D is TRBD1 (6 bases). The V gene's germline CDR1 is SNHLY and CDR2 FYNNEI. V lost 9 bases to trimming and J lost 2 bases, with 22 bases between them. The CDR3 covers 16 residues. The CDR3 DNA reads TGTGCCAGTGGAATGCCTATACAGGGCTGGCAAGAGACCCAGTACTTC. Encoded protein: CASGMPIQGWQETQYF.

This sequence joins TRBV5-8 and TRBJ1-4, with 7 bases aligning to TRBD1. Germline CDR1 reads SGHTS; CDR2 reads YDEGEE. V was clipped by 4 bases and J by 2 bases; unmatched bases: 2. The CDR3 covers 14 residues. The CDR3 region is CASSPGQTNEKLFF. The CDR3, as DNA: TGTGCCAGCAGCCCGGGACAGACTAATGAAAAACTGTTTTTT.

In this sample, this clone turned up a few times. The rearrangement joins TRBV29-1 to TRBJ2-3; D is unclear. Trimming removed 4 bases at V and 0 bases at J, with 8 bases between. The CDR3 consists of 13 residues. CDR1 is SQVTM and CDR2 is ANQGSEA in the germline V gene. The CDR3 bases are TGCAGCGTTGTTCAGTCTAGCACAGATACGCAGTATTTT. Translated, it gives CSVVQSSTDTQYF.

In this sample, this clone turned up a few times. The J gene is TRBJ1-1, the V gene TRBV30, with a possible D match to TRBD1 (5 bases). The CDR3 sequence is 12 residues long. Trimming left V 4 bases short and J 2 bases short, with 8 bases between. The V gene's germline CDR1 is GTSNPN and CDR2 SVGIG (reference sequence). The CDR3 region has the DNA TGTGCCTGGACAACAGGTAACACTGAAGCTTTCTTT. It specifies CAWTTGNTEAFF.

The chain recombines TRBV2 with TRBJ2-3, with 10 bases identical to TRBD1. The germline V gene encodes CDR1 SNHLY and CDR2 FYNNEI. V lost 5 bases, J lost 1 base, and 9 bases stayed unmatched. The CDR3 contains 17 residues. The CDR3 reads CASSPDRGKMGTDTQYF. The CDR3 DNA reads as TGTGCCAGCAGTCCGGACAGGGGGAAAATGGGCACAGATACGCAGTATTTT.

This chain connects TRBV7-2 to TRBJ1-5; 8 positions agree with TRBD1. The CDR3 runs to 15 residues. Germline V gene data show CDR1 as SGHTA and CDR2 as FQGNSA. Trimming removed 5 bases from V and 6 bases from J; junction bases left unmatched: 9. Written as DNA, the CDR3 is TGTGCCAGCAGCAAGTGGGGACAGGATGGTCAGCCCCAGCATTTT. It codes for CASSKWGQDGQPQHF.

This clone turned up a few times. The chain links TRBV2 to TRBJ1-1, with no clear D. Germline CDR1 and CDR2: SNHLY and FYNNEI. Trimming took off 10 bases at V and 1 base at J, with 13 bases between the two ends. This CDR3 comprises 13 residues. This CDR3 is CAIGRKKNTEAFF. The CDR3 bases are TGTGCCATCGGGAGGAAAAAGAACACTGAAGCTTTCTTT.

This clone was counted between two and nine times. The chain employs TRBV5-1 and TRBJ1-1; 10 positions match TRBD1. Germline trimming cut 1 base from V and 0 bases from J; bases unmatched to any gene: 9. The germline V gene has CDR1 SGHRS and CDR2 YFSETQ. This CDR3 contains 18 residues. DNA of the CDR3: TGCGCCAGCAGCTTGAATCATGGACAGGGGGGTTTGAACACTGAAGCTTTCTTT. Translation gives CASSLNHGQGGLNTEAFF. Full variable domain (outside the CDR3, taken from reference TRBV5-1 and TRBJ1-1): KAGVTQTPRYLIKTRGQQVTLSCSPISGHRSVSWYQQTPGQGLQFLFEYFSETQRNKGNFPGRFSGRQFSNSRSEMNVSTLELGDSALYLCASSLNHGQGGLNTEAFFGQGTRLTVV.

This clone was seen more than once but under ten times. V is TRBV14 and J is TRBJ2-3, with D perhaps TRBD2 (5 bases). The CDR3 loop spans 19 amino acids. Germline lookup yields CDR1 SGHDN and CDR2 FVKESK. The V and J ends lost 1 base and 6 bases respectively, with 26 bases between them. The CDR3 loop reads CASSQGGWKAIKARDTQYF. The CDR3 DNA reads TGTGCCAGCAGCCAAGGCGGGTGGAAAGCCATCAAAGCCAGGGATACGCAGTATTTT.

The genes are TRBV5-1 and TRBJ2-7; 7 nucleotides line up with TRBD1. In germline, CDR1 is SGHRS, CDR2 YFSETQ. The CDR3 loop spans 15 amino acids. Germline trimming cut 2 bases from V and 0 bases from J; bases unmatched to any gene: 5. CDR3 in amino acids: CASSLVWDSSYEQYF. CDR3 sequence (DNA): TGCGCCAGCAGCTTAGTTTGGGACAGCTCCTACGAGCAGTACTTC.

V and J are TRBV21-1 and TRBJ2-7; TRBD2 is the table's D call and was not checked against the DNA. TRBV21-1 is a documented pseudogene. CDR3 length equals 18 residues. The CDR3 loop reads CASSKEHGTSVVWYEQYF. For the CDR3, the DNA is TGTGCCAGCAGCAAAGAGCATGGGACTAGCGTAGTTTGGTACGAGCAGTACTTC.